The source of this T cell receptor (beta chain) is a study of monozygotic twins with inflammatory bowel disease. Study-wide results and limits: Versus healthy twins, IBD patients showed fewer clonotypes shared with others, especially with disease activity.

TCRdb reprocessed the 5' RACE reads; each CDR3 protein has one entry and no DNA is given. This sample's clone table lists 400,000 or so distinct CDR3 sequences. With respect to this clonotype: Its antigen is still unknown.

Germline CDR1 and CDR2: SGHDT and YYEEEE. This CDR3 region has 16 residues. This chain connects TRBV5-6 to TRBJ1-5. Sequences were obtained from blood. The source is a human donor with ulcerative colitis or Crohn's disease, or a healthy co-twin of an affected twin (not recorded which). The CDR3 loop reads CASSLGSLFGNQPQHF.